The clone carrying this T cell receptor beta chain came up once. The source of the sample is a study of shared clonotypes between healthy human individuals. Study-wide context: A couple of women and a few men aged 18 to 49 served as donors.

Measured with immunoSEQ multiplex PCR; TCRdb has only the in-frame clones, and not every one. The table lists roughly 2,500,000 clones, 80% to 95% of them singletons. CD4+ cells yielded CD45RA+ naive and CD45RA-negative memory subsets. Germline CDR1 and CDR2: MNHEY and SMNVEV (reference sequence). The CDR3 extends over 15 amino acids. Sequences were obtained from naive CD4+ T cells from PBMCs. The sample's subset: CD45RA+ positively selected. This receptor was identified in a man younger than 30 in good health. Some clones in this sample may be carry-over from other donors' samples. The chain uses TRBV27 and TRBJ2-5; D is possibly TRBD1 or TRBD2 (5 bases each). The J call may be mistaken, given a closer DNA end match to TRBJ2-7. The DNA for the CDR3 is TGTGCCAGCAGTTTCCGTCGGGACCGACCCTACGAGCAGTACTTC. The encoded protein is CASSFRRDRPYEQYF.